Each of the 19 T cell receptor beta chains below was sequenced from the same sample in a study of T cell changes during pregnancy in multiple sclerosis. Method: immunoSEQ multiplex PCR; TCRdb's copy keeps in-frame clones and lacks some. The sample has about 100,000 clones, around 92% seen once. Specimen: peripheral blood, collected before pregnancy. Source of these receptors: a female donor with multiple sclerosis, enrolled in a pregnancy study.

The chain carries TRBV5-6 and TRBJ2-1; tentative D call: TRBD1 (5 bases). The CDR3 spans 14 residues. Between the trimmed V and J ends, which lost 0 bases and 5 bases, there was a span of 9 bases. The germline CDR1 and CDR2 sequences are SGHDT and YYEEEE. CDR3 sequence (DNA): TGTGCCAGCAGCTTGGGTCGACAGAACAATGAGCAGTTCTTC. Protein: CASSLGRQNNEQFF.

This chain connects TRBV18 to TRBJ2-7, with 7 nucleotides matching TRBD1. CDR1 KGHSH and CDR2 LQKENI come from the germline V gene. The V segment lost 7 bases and the J segment 0 bases; nucleotides outside the gene matches: 6. This CDR3 is built from 14 residues. DNA for the CDR3: TGTGCCAGCTACCGGGACAGTAGCTCCTACGAGCAGTACTTC. The encoded protein is CASYRDSSSYEQYF.

CDR3: CASSQEDPGREDEQYF. CDR3 in DNA: TGCGCCAGCAGCCAAGAAGATCCTGGGAGAGAGGACGAGCAGTACTTC. This sequence joins TRBV4-1 and TRBJ2-7; D is possibly TRBD2 (5 bases). This CDR3 has 16 residues. CDR1 is MGHRA, CDR2 YSYEKL, per germline. The V end was cut by 0 bases, the J end by 5 bases, with 17 bases between.

The genes are TRBV18 and TRBJ2-1; the match to TRBD1 covers 8 bases. Trimming at V came to 4 bases and at J to 9 bases, leaving 8 bases not matched to a gene. The germline V gene encodes CDR1 KGHSH and CDR2 LQKENI. The CDR3 sequence is 14 residues long. Written as DNA, the CDR3 is TGTGCCAGCTCACTGAACTCAGGGGGCAGTGAGCAGTTCTTC. Its translation is CASSLNSGGSEQFF.

The chain joins TRBV2 to TRBJ2-2, with TRBD2 matching 9 bases. Germline V gives CDR1 SNHLY, CDR2 FYNNEI. The CDR3 has 17 residues. After removal of 8 bases from V and 0 bases from J, the junction contained 10 bases not matched to a gene. The DNA of the CDR3 is TGTGCCAGCCGGAGGCCTAGCGGGGCCCCGAACACCGGGGAGCTGTTTTTT. Translated, it gives CASRRPSGAPNTGELFF.

The V and J genes are TRBV9 and TRBJ2-7; 10 bases match TRBD2. V lost 0 bases to trimming and J lost 3 bases; unmatched junction nucleotides: 3. The germline V gene has CDR1 SGDLS and CDR2 YYNGEE. The CDR3 sequence is 15 residues long. Written as DNA, the CDR3 is TGTGCCAGCAGCGTAGAGTCTAGCGGGAGCTACGAGCAGTACTTC. This sequence encodes CASSVESSGSYEQYF. Full variable domain (rest looked up from reference TRBV9 and TRBJ2-7): DSGVTQTPKHLITATGQRVTLRCSPRSGDLSVYWYQQSLDQGLQFLIQYYNGEERAKGNILERFSAQQFPDLHSELNLSSLELGDSALYFCASSVESSGSYEQYFGPGTRLTVT.

Comments on this clone: A junction end diverges from the germline sequence, so it may reflect a read error. This chain joins TRBV25-1 and TRBJ2-2, with TRBD2 identical over 7 bases. Looked up from germline, CDR1 is MGHDK and CDR2 is SYGVNS. The CDR3 consists of 15 residues. The CDR3 nucleotides read TGTGCCACCAGTCATTGGGAGGGTGAAACCGGGGAGCTGTTTTTT. This gives the protein CATSHWEGETGELFF. The full variable domain, in which reference TRBV25-1 and TRBJ2-2 provide the parts outside the CDR3, is EADIYQTPRYLVIGTGKKITLECSQTMGHDKMYWYQQDPGMELHLIHYSYGVNSTEKGDLSSESTVSRIRTEHFPLTLESARPSHTSQYLCATSHWEGETGELFFGEGSRLTVL.

J is TRBJ2-1 and V is TRBV21-1; TRBD1 was called by the table and not checked on the DNA. TRBV21-1 is a pseudogene. The CDR3 contains 12 residues. The CDR3 loop is CATYRQANEQFF. Written as DNA, the CDR3 is TGTGCCACCTACCGACAGGCCAATGAGCAGTTCTTC.

In the case of this clone: One end of the junction does not line up with germline, which may come from a read error. The chain combines TRBV2 with TRBJ2-2; D is possibly TRBD1 (6 bases). The V gene's germline CDR1 is SNHLY and CDR2 FYNNEI. This CDR3 contains 15 residues. The DNA for the CDR3 is TGTGCCAGCAGTGATTTCACAGGGAACCCCGGGGAGCTGTTTTTT. Translating it yields CASSDFTGNPGELFF.

The chain links TRBV29-1 to TRBJ1-3; D uncertain. Germline V gives CDR1 SQVTM, CDR2 ANQGSEA. Trimming left V 5 bases short and J 3 bases short, with 8 bases between. The length of the CDR3 is 12 residues. CDR3 DNA: TGCAGCGTTCTGGGAGGTGGAAACACCATATATTTT. Its protein is CSVLGGGNTIYF.

This chain joins TRBV28 and TRBJ2-1, with TRBD1 identical over 7 bases. J was trimmed by 9 bases and V by 5 bases; bases with no gene match: 10. The CDR3 is 14 residues long. CDR1 and CDR2 from the germline V gene are MDHEN and SYDVKM. CDR3 DNA sequence: TGTGCCAGCAGTCCATCCCTAGGGGGCACTGAGCAGTTCTTC. Protein: CASSPSLGGTEQFF.

The chain joins TRBV30 to TRBJ1-2; D gene unclear. The V and J ends lost 0 bases and 7 bases respectively, with 6 bases between them. The CDR3 sequence is 11 residues long. Germline V gene sequence: CDR1 GTSNPN, CDR2 SVGIG (reference sequence). As DNA, the CDR3 is TGTGCCTGGAGTGTACGACTTGGCTACACCTTC. Its translation is CAWSVRLGYTF.

This sequence joins TRBV2 and TRBJ1-4; a weak D match, TRBD1 (6 bases). Trimming removed 0 bases from V and 0 bases from J, with 14 bases in between. This CDR3 spans 18 amino acids. The germline V gene has CDR1 SNHLY and CDR2 FYNNEI. Here the CDR3 DNA reads TGTGCCAGCAGTGAAGCAGGAGGACAGACATCAACTAATGAAAAACTGTTTTTT. Translating gives CASSEAGGQTSTNEKLFF.

The sample holds one count of this clone. V usage is TRBV6-1 and J usage is TRBJ2-7; D not certain. Trimming shortened V by 4 bases and J by 3 bases, and 10 bases separated the two germline ends. The CDR3 has 13 amino acids. Germline CDR1 MNHNS, CDR2 SASEGT. The CDR3 region has the DNA TGTGCCAGCAGTGCCAGAGGCTTCTACGAGCAGTACTTC. As protein: CASSARGFYEQYF.

V and J are TRBV6-1 and TRBJ2-6, with TRBD1 as a possible D gene (6 bases). Germline values: CDR1 MNHNS, CDR2 SASEGT. The CDR3 covers 15 residues. Trimming pared 7 bases from V and 0 bases from J, leaving 10 bases between. CDR3 nucleotide sequence: TGTGCCAGCATGACAGGAGTCTCTGGGGCCAACGTCCTGACTTTC. It codes for CASMTGVSGANVLTF.

The chain is built from TRBV4-1 and TRBJ2-7, with 9 bases that match TRBD1. Per germline, CDR1 MGHRA and CDR2 YSYEKL. The CDR3 runs 16 residues. The trim removed 1 base at V and 2 bases at J, leaving 6 bases unmatched. CDR3 nucleotides: TGCGCCAGCAGCCAAGGAACCGGGACAGGGACCTACGAGCAGTACTTC. This translates into CASSQGTGTGTYEQYF.

This rearrangement joins TRBV27 to TRBJ1-5; no reliable D call. Germline V gene data show CDR1 as MNHEY and CDR2 as SMNVEV (reference sequence). V lost 2 bases and J 6 bases, leaving 14 bases between the germline ends. The CDR3 consists of 15 residues. The CDR3 coding sequence is TGTGCCAGCAGTTTAACATTCGGCGGTCTTCAGCCCCAGCATTTT. This translates into CASSLTFGGLQPQHF.

The genes are TRBV28 and TRBJ2-2; 7 bases align to TRBD2. Germline assignment: CDR1 MDHEN and CDR2 SYDVKM. The V gene end was trimmed by 6 bases and the J gene end by 0 bases; junction bases not matched to a gene: 10. This CDR3 comprises 17 residues. CDR3 loop: CASREFRGRANTGELFF. The CDR3 DNA reads as TGTGCCAGCAGAGAGTTTCGCGGGAGAGCGAACACCGGGGAGCTGTTTTTT.

The CDR3 nucleotides read TGCGCCAGCAGCCAAGATATCCAGCGGAACTACGAGCAGTACTTC. Residues: CASSQDIQRNYEQYF. J is TRBJ2-7 and V is TRBV4-1, with a weak D call TRBD2 (5 bases). Germline CDR1 reads MGHRA; CDR2 reads YSYEKL. V was trimmed by 0 bases and J by 3 bases, leaving 12 bases between them. The CDR3 is 15 amino acids.